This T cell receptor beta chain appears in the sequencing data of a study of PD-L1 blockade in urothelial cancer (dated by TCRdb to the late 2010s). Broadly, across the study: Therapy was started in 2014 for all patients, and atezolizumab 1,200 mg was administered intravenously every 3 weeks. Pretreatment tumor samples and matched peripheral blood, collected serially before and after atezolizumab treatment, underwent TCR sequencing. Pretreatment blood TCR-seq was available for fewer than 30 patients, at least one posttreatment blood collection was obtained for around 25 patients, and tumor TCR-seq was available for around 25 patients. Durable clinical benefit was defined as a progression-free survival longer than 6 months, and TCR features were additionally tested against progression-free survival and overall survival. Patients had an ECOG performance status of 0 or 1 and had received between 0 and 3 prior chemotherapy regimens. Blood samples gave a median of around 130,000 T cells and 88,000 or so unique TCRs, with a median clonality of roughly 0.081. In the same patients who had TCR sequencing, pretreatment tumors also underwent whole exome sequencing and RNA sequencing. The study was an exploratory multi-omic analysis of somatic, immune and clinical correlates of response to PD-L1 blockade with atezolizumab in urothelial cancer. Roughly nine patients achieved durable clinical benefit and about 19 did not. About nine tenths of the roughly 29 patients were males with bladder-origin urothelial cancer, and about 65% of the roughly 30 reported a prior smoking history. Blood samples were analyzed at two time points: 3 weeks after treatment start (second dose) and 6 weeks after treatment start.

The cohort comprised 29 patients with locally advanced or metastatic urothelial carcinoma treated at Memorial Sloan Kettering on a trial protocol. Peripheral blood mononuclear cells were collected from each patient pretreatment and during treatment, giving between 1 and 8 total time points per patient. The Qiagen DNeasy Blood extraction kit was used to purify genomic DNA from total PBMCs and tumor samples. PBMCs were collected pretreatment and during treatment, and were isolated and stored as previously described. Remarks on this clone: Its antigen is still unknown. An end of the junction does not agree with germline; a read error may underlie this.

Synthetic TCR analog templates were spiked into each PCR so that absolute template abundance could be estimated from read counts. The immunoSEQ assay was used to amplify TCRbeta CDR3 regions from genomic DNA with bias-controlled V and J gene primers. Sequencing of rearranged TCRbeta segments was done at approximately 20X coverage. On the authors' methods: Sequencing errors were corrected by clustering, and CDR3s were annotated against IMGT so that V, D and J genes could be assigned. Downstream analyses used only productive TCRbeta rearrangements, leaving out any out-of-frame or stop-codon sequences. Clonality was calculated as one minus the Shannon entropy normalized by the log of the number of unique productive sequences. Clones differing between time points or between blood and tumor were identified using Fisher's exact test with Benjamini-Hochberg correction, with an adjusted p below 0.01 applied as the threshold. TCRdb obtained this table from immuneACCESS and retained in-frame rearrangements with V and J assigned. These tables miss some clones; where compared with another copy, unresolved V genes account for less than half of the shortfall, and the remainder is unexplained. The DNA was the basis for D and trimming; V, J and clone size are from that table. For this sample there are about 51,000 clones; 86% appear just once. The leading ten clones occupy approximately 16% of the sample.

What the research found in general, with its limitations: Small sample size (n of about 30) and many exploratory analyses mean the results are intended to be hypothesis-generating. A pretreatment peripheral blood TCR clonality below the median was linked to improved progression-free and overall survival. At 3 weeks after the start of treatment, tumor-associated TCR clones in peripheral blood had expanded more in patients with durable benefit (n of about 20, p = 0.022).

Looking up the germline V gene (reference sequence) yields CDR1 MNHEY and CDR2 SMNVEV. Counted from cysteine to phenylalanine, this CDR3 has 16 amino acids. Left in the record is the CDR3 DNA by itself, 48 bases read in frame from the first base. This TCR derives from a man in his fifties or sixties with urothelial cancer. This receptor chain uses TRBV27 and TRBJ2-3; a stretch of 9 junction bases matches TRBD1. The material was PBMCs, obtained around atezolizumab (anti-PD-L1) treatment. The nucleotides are TGTGCCAGCCGTTTAGGGGACAGGGCTAGCACAGATACGCAGTATTTT. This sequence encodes CASRLGDRASTDTQYF.